A selection of T cell receptor beta chains follows, all from one sample in a study of T-cell reconstitution after alpha-beta-depleted transplantation in children. MiXCR was run by TCRdb on the PCR reads, yielding one entry per CDR3 protein. Here the sample spans approximately 150,000 distinct CDR3 sequences, 7.5% to 9% being singletons. The sequencing used PBMCs, mostly from graft donor cells, collected 180 days after TCRalphabeta/CD19-depleted stem cell transplant. The receptor set was obtained from a female patient aged 2 to 10 who had a stem cell transplant for congenital amegakaryocytic thrombocytopenia, so the T cells may come from the graft donor. Both conserved end residues are part of each CDR3. D genes are given only for firm matches. The size entry gives how often the clone was seen (once, few, many) or a class if it is expanded.

size: many
D: NA
V: TRBV20-1
J: TRBJ2-7
DNA: TGCAGTGCTAGAGATCTGAACCGGGGTGGGTACTTC
CDR3: CSARDLNRGGYF

size: many
D: NA
V: TRBV5-1
J: TRBJ1-6
DNA: TGCGCCAGCAGCGACGTCTATAATTCACCCCTCCACTTT
CDR3: CASSDVYNSPLHF

size: many
D: TRBD1
V: TRBV5-1
J: TRBJ1-2
DNA: TGCGCCAGCAGCAGTGGACAGGGCCGTGGCTACACCTTC
CDR3: CASSSGQGRGYTF

size: many
D: NA
V: TRBV3-1
J: TRBJ2-2
DNA: TGTGCCAGCAGCCTGGCCGGGGAGCTGTTTTTT
CDR3: CASSLAGELFF

size: many
D: NA
V: TRBV20-1
J: TRBJ1-4
DNA: TGCAGTGCTAGCCCTCTCGGGGCAACTAATGAAAAACTGTTTTTT
CDR3: CSASPLGATNEKLFF

size: many
D: TRBD2
V: TRBV20-1
J: TRBJ2-3
DNA: TGCAGTGCTAGCCCGACTAGCGGGGGCTCAGATACGCAGTATTTT
CDR3: CSASPTSGGSDTQYF

size: many
D: NA
V: TRBV28
J: TRBJ2-1
DNA: TGTGCCAGCACCCCCATCCATGAGCAGTTCTTC
CDR3: CASTPIHEQFF

size: many
D: TRBD2
V: TRBV20-1
J: TRBJ2-7
DNA: TGCAGCGCCTTAACCACTAGCGTCTACGAGCAGTACTTC
CDR3: CSALTTSVYEQYF

size: many
D: TRBD2
V: TRBV15
J: TRBJ2-1
DNA: TGTGCCACCAGCAGAGGAATTGCTAGCGGGAGGCGTAATGAGCAGTTCTTC
CDR3: CATSRGIASGRRNEQFF

size: many
D: TRBD2
V: TRBV29-1
J: TRBJ2-1
DNA: TGCAGCGTCCCAAATAGCGGGAGATTTTACAATGAGCAGTTCTTC
CDR3: CSVPNSGRFYNEQFF

size: many
D: NA
V: TRBV5-4
J: TRBJ2-1
DNA: TGTGCCAGCAGCTTGGACCCGTACAATGAGCAGTTCTTC
CDR3: CASSLDPYNEQFF

size: many
D: TRBD1
V: TRBV5-1
J: TRBJ1-1
DNA: TGCGCCAGCAGCTCCACAGGGGTCGCTGAAGCTTTCTTT
CDR3: CASSSTGVAEAFF

size: many
D: NA
V: TRBV28
J: TRBJ1-2
DNA: TGTGCCAGCACTCGGATGGGGCAGGCTAACTATGGCTACACCTTC
CDR3: CASTRMGQANYGYTF

size: many
D: NA
V: TRBV15
J: TRBJ1-3
DNA: TGTGCCACCAGCAGAACGCGGGACACCTCTGGAAACACCATATATTTT
CDR3: CATSRTRDTSGNTIYF

size: many
D: TRBD1
V: TRBV28
J: TRBJ1-6
DNA: TGTGCCAGCAGTGGCGGACAGGGCGAAAATTCACCCCTCCACTTT
CDR3: CASSGGQGENSPLHF